This TCR beta chain was documented in a study of beta chain features in type 1 diabetes. The study, taken as a whole, reports: It was among patients, rather than healthy donors, that naive, central memory and Treg TCRB repertoires appeared more similar.

Of the isolated RNA, all was reverse transcribed, and so the sequenced material was expressed TCRB transcripts. Clones were read by immunoSEQ multiplex PCR, and TCRdb kept only the in-frame ones, dropping some. The sample consists of fewer than 650,000 clones, roughly 15% of them appearing once. The CDR3 runs 13 residues. Trimming cost V 10 bases and J 1 base, with 13 bases left between them. CDR1 MDHEN and CDR2 SYDVKM come from the germline V gene. Details on this clone: Its antigen is not identified.

The clonotype originates from a man aged 18 to 30 in good health. This chain connects TRBV28 to TRBJ1-1, with a weak D call TRBD1 (5 bases). Specimen: naive CD4+ T cells from blood. The CDR3: CATSRESNTEAFF. The CDR3 bases are TGTGCCACCTCCAGGGAATCGAACACTGAAGCTTTCTTT. The complete variable domain, with remaining parts taken from reference TRBV28 and TRBJ1-1, reads DVKVTQSSRYLVKRTGEKVFLECVQDMDHENMFWYRQDPGLGLRLIYFSYDVKMKEKGDIPEGYSVSREKKERFSLILESASTNQTSMYLCATSRESNTEAFFGQGTRLTVV.